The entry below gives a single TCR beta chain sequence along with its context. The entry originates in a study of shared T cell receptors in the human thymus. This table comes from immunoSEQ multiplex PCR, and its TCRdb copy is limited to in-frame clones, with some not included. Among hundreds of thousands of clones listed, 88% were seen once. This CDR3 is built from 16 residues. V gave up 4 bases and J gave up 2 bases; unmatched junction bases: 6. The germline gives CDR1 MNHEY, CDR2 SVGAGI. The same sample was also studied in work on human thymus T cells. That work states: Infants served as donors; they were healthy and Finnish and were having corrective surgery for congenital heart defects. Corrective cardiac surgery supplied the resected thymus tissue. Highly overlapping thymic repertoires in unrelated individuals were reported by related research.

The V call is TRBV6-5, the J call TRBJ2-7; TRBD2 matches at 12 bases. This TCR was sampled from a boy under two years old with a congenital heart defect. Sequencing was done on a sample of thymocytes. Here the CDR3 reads CASSCRTSGNTYEQYF. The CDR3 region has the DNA TGTGCCAGCAGTTGCCGGACTAGCGGGAACACCTACGAGCAGTACTTC.